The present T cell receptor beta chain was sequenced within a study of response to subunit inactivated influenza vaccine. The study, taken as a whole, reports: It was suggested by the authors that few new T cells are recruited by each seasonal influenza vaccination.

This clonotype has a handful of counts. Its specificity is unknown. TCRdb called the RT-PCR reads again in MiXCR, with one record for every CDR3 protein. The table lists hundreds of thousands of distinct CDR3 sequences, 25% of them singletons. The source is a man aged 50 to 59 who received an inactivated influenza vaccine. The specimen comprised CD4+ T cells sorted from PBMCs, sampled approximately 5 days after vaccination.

The CDR3 sequence: CASSRSQGAWGETQYF. The DNA of the CDR3 is TGTGCCAGCAGCCGATCCCAGGGGGCTTGGGGAGAGACCCAGTACTTC. The chain carries TRBV4-2 and TRBJ2-5; 8 nucleotides match TRBD1. Germline CDR1 LGHNA, CDR2 YNFKEQ. The length of the CDR3 is 16 residues. V shed 4 bases and J 4 bases; nucleotides not matched to a gene: 11.